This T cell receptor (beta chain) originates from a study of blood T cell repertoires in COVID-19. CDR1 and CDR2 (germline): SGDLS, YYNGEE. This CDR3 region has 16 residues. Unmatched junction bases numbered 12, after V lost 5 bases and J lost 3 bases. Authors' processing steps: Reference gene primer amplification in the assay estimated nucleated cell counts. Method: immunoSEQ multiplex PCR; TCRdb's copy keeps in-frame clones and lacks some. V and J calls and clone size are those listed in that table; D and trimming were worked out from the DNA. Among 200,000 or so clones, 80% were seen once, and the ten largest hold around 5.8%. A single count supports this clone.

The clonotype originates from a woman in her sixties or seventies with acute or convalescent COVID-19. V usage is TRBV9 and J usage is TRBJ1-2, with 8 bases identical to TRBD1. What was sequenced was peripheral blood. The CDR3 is CASRSPTGGGYYGYTF. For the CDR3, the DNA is TGTGCCAGCAGGTCCCCCACAGGGGGTGGTTACTATGGCTACACCTTC.